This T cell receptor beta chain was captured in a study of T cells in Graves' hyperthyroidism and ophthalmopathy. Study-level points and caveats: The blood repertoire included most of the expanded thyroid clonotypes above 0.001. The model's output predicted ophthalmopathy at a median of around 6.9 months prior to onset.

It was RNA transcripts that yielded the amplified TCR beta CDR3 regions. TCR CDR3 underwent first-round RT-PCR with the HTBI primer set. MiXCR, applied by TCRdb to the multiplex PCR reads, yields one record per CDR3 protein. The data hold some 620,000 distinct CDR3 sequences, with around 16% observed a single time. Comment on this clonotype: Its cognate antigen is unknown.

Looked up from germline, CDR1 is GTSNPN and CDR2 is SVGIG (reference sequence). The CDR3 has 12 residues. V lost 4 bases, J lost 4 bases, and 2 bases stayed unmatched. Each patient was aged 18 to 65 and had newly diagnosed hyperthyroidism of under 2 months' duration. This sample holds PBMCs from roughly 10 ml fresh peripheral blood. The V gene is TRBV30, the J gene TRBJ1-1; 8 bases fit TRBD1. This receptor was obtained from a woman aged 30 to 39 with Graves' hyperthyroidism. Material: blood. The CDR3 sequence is CAWTGGRTEAFF. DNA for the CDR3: TGTGCCTGGACAGGGGGCCGCACTGAAGCTTTCTTT.